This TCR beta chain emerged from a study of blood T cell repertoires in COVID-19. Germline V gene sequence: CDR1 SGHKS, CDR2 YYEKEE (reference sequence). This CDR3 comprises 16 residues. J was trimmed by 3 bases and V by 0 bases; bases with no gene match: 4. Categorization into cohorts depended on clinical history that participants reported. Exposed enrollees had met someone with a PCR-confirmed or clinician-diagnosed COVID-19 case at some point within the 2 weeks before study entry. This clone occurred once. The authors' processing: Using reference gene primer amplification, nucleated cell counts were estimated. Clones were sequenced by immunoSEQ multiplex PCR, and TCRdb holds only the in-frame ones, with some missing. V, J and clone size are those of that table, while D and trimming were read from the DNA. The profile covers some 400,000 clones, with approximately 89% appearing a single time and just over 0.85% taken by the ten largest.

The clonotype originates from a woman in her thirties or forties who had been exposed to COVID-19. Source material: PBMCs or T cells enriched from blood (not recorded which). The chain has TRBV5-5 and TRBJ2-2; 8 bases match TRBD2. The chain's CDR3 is CASSLAAGVYTGELFF. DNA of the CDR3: TGTGCCAGCAGCTTGGCAGCGGGGGTGTACACCGGGGAGCTGTTTTTT.